This entry describes one T cell receptor beta chain. The data were obtained in a study of blood T cells in healthy people across ages. A second PCR, run for about 7 to 11 cycles, used a sample-barcoded 5' primer plus a J-beta primer mix. Using its own MiXCR run on the 5' RACE reads, TCRdb lists one record per CDR3 protein. The table lists 550,000 to 750,000 distinct CDR3 sequences, around a fifth of them singletons, with approximately 3.6% in the top ten. J was trimmed by 5 bases and V by 2 bases; bases with no gene match: 16. The germline V gene encodes CDR1 SGHRS and CDR2 YFSETQ. This CDR3 region has 17 residues.

The source is an older man in good health. This sequence joins TRBV5-1 and TRBJ2-7, with TRBD2 matching over 7 bases. The sample taken for sequencing was blood. Here the CDR3 DNA reads TGCGCCAGCAGCTTTAGGGCCAATCACGCGGGAGATGACGAGCAGTACTTC. Protein product: CASSFRANHAGDDEQYF.